Described below is a single TCR beta chain sequence and its context. Its antigen target is currently unknown. No base qualities exist here, and no much larger clone lies one base off it. The junction shows trimming of 4 bases on V and 4 bases on J, and the gene matches do not reach 5 bases of it. The CDR3 covers 14 residues, taking in both the cysteine and the phenylalanine. The sequence is cut down to CDR3 DNA, 42 bases in frame from base 1. Reading the germline V gene gives CDR1 SGHRS and CDR2 YFSETQ. The sample belongs to a study of beta chain features in type 1 diabetes listed by TCRdb under 2018. In terms of the full investigation: Mean age, gender distribution, total cell number and subset yield did not differ between patients and healthy donors. Naive and central memory subsets were obtained from all 30 or so donors, but regulatory and stem cell-like memory subsets were isolated from only 8 patients and about eight healthy donors. In the study, TCRB repertoires of sorted circulating CD4+ T cell subsets from recently diagnosed type 1 diabetes patients were compared with those of matched healthy donors. A total of 107,917,701 sorted cells were examined across all samples, and a strong correlation was observed between cell number per subset and RNA yield.

General conclusions and limits of the study: The naive, central memory and regulatory TCRB repertoires appeared to resemble one another more closely among patients than among healthy donors. At VDJ recombination sites, type 1 diabetes patients had fewer insertions and more deleted nucleotides, which implies abnormalities in thymic rearrangement. HLA sub-analyses involved small numbers of individuals, so any influence of HLA type on TCRB rearrangement remained unresolved. Because cDNA rather than genomic DNA was sequenced, highly expressing activated cells could have been over-represented, although no difference in activation and CD3 levels was found between groups. Shorter templates might be favored by PCR, yet because patient and control samples were amplified and corrected together, any such skew would affect both groups equally. In all four CD4+ subsets, TCRB CDR3 length was moderately but significantly shorter in type 1 diabetes patients.

The entire amount of isolated RNA was reverse transcribed using the High Capacity cDNA Reverse Transcription Kit, so the sequenced TCRB transcripts were expressed ones. Deep immunoSEQ sequencing was applied to naive, central memory and regulatory T cell samples, giving an average of roughly 3.5 million total reads per sample. After sorted cells were lysed in RLT buffer, RNA was extracted with DNase-treated RNeasy Micro or Mini kits, with the choice depending on cell number. To prevent cross-contamination, every cell subset was processed on its own, while patient and healthy donor samples were processed together. The immunoSEQ multiplex PCR was used to amplify TCRB sequences from cDNA, generating 87-bp fragments that spanned the CDR3 region. The amplicons were sequenced using the Illumina HiSeq platform. As for the authors' bioinformatics: Synthetic template baselines were used to correct PCR bias computationally, reads within Hamming distance 2 were collapsed, and singletons that could not be merged were discarded. Reads were aligned against IMGT so that V, D and J genes, CDR3 length and insertions or deletions at six rearrangement sites could be assigned. Clonotype counts were normalized to sorted cell number within each subset before computing true diversity and Gini coefficients with the tcR R package. Repertoire sharing was quantified using the overlap coefficient calculated on TCRB nucleotide sequences. As a proxy for the pre-selection repertoire, out-of-frame TCRB sequences from naive cells were analyzed. Not all clones reach the TCRdb copy of this immuneACCESS table, which keeps in-frame sequences only. Checked studies attribute under half of the gap to unresolved V genes and leave the rest unexplained. That table is the source of V, J and clone size, and D and trimming were worked out from the DNA. The sample table shows 500,000 to 850,000 clones, and over 13% are seen once. Approximately 0.042% of the sample rests with the top ten.

A single peripheral blood draw of 95 to 150 mL on average was collected from each donor into heparinised tubes. A BD FACSAria II and a panel including CD45RO, CCR7, CD25, CD127, CD95 and CD27 were used to sort naive, central memory, regulatory and stem cell-like memory CD4+ T cells. Purity was above 95% for every sorted population. Right away, PBMCs were isolated by Lymphoprep density gradient centrifugation and were stained directly, with no culture step. Samples were stained and sorted in pairs, with one healthy donor and one patient per experiment, so that batch effects were minimized. Sequenced material: naive CD4+ T cells from blood. What the cell subset or site label conveys for this sample: true naive CD4+ T cells. Rearrangement joined TRBV5-1 to TRBJ1-1, and 9 junctional nucleotides match TRBD1. The receptor was isolated from a man in his late teens or twenties with type 1 diabetes. The DNA sequence is as follows: TGCGCCAGCAGCCCGGGACAGGGCGGCACTGAAGCTTTCTTT. Its protein is CASSPGQGGTEAFF.